What follows describes a single T cell receptor beta chain. The sample originates from a study of tumor T cells in aggressive B-cell lymphoma. The table came from immunoSEQ multiplex PCR; TCRdb's copy has only in-frame clones and leaves some out. The table lists some 10,000 clones, approximately 91% of them singletons. Germline CDR1 SGHRS, CDR2 YFSETQ. CDR3 length equals 13 residues. The ends were cut back, 10 bases at V and 1 base at J, with 11 bases in the middle. The TCR comes from an adult with diffuse large B cell lymphoma. The sequenced material came from tumor tissue. V is TRBV5-1 and J is TRBJ2-2; D may be TRBD2 (5 bases). The CDR3: CAGKAENTGELFF. For the CDR3, the DNA is TGCGCCGGAAAAGCGGAGAACACCGGGGAGCTGTTTTTT.